This paragraph reports one T cell receptor beta chain. Its antigen is not identified. The data derive from a study of beta chain features in type 1 diabetes. Study conclusions and caveats: It was possible that PCR favored shorter templates, equally so in patients and controls. Patients with type 1 diabetes showed fewer VDJ junction insertions and more deletions. For Type 1 diabetes patients, all four CD4+ subsets carried TCRB CDR3s that were moderately but significantly shorter.

The germline gives CDR1 SGHTA, CDR2 FQGNSA. Trimming took off 3 bases at V and 5 bases at J, with 10 bases between the two ends. The CDR3 is 13 residues long. CD4+ naive, central memory, regulatory and stem cell-like memory cells were sorted via CD45RO/CCR7/CD25/CD127/CD95/CD27. Since all of the isolated RNA was reverse transcribed, expressed TCRB transcripts were what got sequenced. Using immunoSEQ multiplex PCR, the repertoire was profiled, and TCRdb retains in-frame clones only, with some absent. The sample records roughly 150,000 clones, 7.8% being singletons. The chain recombines TRBV7-2 with TRBJ1-1; D is possibly TRBD1 (5 bases). Sequencing used central memory CD4+ T cells from blood. This sequence was found in a woman aged 40-49 years with type 1 diabetes. The CDR3 region is CASSFSAGTEAFF. The CDR3 bases are TGTGCCAGCAGCTTCTCGGCAGGGACTGAAGCTTTCTTT.